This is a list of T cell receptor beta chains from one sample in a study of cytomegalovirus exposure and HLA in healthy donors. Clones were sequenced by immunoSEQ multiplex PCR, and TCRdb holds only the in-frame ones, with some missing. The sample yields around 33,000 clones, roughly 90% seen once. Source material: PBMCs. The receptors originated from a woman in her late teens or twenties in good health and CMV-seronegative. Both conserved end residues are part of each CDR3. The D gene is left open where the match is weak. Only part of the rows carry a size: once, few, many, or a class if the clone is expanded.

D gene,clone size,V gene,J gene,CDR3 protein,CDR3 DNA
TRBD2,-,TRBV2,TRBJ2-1,CASSDSPGGWNEQFF,TGTGCCAGCAGTGACAGCCCGGGGGGTTGGAATGAGCAGTTCTTC
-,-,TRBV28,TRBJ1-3,CASSFHGASGNTIYF,TGTGCCAGCAGTTTCCATGGGGCCTCTGGAAACACCATATATTTT
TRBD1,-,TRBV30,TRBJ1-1,CAWSRDRGSAEAFF,TGTGCCTGGAGTCGGGACAGGGGATCGGCTGAAGCTTTCTTT
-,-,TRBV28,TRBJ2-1,CASSLLQGRNEQFF,TGTGCCAGCAGTTTACTACAGGGGAGGAATGAGCAGTTCTTC
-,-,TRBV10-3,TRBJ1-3,CAIRSDAGDSGNTIYF,TGTGCCATCCGATCGGACGCAGGGGACTCTGGAAACACCATATATTTT
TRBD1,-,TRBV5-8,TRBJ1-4,CASTYRGANEKLFF,TGTGCCAGCACCTACAGGGGGGCTAATGAAAAACTGTTTTTT
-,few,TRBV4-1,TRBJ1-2,CASSQDPSGSDGYTF,TGCGCCAGCAGCCAAGATCCTTCCGGGTCCGATGGCTACACCTTC
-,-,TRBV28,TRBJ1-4,CASKRGGAADVEKLFF,TGTGCCAGCAAACGCGGCGGGGCAGCAGACGTTGAAAAACTGTTTTTT
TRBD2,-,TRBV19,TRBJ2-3,CASSITSAGDTQYF,TGTGCCAGTAGTATAACTAGCGCGGGGGATACGCAGTATTTT
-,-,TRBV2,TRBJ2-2,CASRSSIGTGGLFF,TGTGCCAGCAGAAGTAGTATCGGCACCGGGGGGCTGTTTTTT
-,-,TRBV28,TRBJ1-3,CASGGNTIYF,TGTGCCAGCGGCGGAAACACCATATATTTT
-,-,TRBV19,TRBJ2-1,CASSIGGDYNEQFF,TGTGCCAGTAGTATCGGCGGGGATTACAATGAGCAGTTCTTC
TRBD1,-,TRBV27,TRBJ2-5,CASSLSQQGAQETQYF,TGTGCCAGCAGTTTGTCCCAACAGGGGGCCCAAGAGACCCAGTACTTC
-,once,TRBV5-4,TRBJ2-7,CASSPPDRRNEQYF,TGTGCCAGCAGTCCCCCGGACAGAAGGAACGAGCAGTACTTC
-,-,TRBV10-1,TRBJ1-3,CASSASGNTIYF,TGCGCCAGCAGTGCTTCTGGAAACACCATATATTTT
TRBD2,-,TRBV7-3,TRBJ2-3,CASSPQPLFSGRPDTQYF,TGTGCCAGCAGCCCCCAACCCCTGTTTAGCGGGAGGCCAGATACGCAGTATTTT
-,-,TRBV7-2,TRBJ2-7,CASSLGGILSYEQYF,TGTGCCAGCAGCTTAGGAGGGATTTTATCCTACGAGCAGTACTTC
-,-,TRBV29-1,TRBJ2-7,CSVEGQAYEQYF,TGCAGCGTTGAAGGACAGGCCTACGAGCAGTACTTC
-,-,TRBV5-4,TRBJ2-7,CASSLFARVGGYEQYF,TGTGCCAGCAGCTTGTTTGCACGCGTAGGGGGTTACGAGCAGTACTTC
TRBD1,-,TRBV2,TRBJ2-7,CASRKTGQLYEQYF,TGTGCCAGCAGGAAGACAGGGCAGCTCTACGAGCAGTACTTC
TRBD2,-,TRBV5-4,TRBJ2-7,CASSLGALAGAYEQYF,TGTGCCAGCAGCTTAGGGGCTCTAGCGGGAGCCTACGAGCAGTACTTC
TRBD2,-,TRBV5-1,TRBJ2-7,CASSLGVGRARYEQYF,TGCGCCAGCAGCCTGGGGGTGGGGAGGGCCAGATACGAGCAGTACTTC
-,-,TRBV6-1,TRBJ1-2,CASSGPGALYGYTF,TGTGCCAGCAGTGGACCAGGGGCATTATATGGCTACACCTTC
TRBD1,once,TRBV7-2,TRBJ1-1,CASSLVRTGLNTEAFF,TGTGCCAGCAGCTTAGTCCGGACAGGATTGAACACTGAAGCTTTCTTT
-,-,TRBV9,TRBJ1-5,CASSVDGGRVQPQHF,TGTGCCAGCAGCGTAGACGGGGGGAGAGTTCAGCCCCAGCATTTT
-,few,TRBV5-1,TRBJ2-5,CASSLSIGEGETQYF,TGCGCCAGCAGCTTGTCTATCGGGGAAGGAGAGACCCAGTACTTC
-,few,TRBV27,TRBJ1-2,CASSIQQGNYGYTF,TGTGCCAGCAGCATACAACAGGGCAACTATGGCTACACCTTC